This T cell receptor (beta chain) was found in a study of blood T cell repertoires in COVID-19. Study in general: COVID-19 samples, acute and convalescent, were from the United States, Italy and Spain. In each case, the material was cDNA or gDNA derived from T cells, B-cell-depleted T cells, or PBMCs.

In the study's own analysis: Cell counts per sample came from amplifying reference gene primers. Sequencing used immunoSEQ multiplex PCR; TCRdb keeps in-frame clones, though not all of them. V and J calls and clone size come straight from that table; D and trimming were deduced from the DNA. The profile shows under 200,000 clones, 80% to 90% of them singletons. In germline, CDR1 is MNHEY, CDR2 SVGAGI. The V end lost 0 bases, the J end lost 5 bases, and 7 bases lay between the germline ends. The CDR3 covers 13 residues. Specimen: peripheral blood. The TCR originated in a man aged 18 to 30 with active or convalescent COVID-19. The chain uses TRBV6-5 and TRBJ1-1; D uncertain. The CDR3 DNA reads as TGTGCCAGCAGTTACTCAAGAGGGACTGAAGCTTTCTTT. The encoded protein is CASSYSRGTEAFF.